This is a list of T cell receptor beta chains from one sample in a study of T cells in Graves' hyperthyroidism and ophthalmopathy. TCRdb fed the multiplex PCR reads into MiXCR, producing one record per CDR3 protein. The sample records over 350,000 distinct CDR3 sequences, roughly an eighth being singletons. The sample consisted of blood. These receptors came from a man in his forties or fifties with Graves' ophthalmopathy. Both conserved end residues are part of each CDR3. D genes are given only for firm matches. Clone size is stated in some rows and not others, as once, few, many or a class when expanded.

cdr3_aa	cdr3_nt	d_call	v_call	j_call	clone_size
CASSPTSGKYTGELFF	TGTGCCAGCAGCCCTACTAGCGGGAAGTACACCGGGGAGCTGTTTTTT	TRBD2	TRBV3-1	TRBJ2-2	many
CASSLLSPGLAGVEQETQYF	TGTGCCAGCAGCTTATTATCCCCCGGACTAGCGGGAGTAGAACAAGAGACCCAGTACTTC	TRBD2	TRBV7-8	TRBJ2-5	.
CASSFGLTYEQYF	TGTGCCAGCAGTTTTGGGCTTACCTACGAGCAGTACTTC	.	TRBV12-3/TRBV12-4	TRBJ2-7	many
CASSLGRASLVTQYF	TGTGCCAGCAGCTTAGGCAGGGCTAGTCTGGTGACCCAGTACTTC	.	TRBV11-2	TRBJ2-5	many
CSAGTGGAYEKLFF	TGCAGTGCCGGGACAGGGGGCGCATATGAAAAACTGTTTTTT	TRBD1	TRBV20-1	TRBJ1-4	many
CASSPGTEETQYF	TGTGCCAGCAGCCCTGGGACAGAAGAGACCCAGTACTTC	TRBD1	TRBV6-1	TRBJ2-5	many
CASSSGRTYSYEQYF	TGTGCCAGCAGTTCCGGGCGGACATACTCCTACGAGCAGTACTTC	.	TRBV13	TRBJ2-7	many
CASSSKPGLGTYEQYF	TGTGCCAGCAGTTCAAAACCGGGACTAGGAACCTACGAGCAGTACTTC	TRBD2	TRBV28	TRBJ2-7	many
CSVKGTDPLYNEQFF	TGCAGCGTTAAAGGGACCGACCCATTGTACAATGAGCAGTTCTTC	.	TRBV29-1	TRBJ2-1	many
CASSKGLAGGRSYNEQFF	TGTGCCAGCAGTAAGGGACTAGCGGGAGGGCGATCCTACAATGAGCAGTTCTTC	TRBD2	TRBV6-1	TRBJ2-1	many
CSARGLAGVRRNEQFF	TGCAGTGCTAGAGGGCTAGCGGGAGTCAGGCGGAATGAGCAGTTCTTC	TRBD2	TRBV20-1	TRBJ2-1	.
CASSYQGASAAQPQHF	TGTGCCAGTAGTTACCAGGGTGCGTCGGCCGCTCAGCCCCAGCATTTT	.	TRBV19	TRBJ1-5	.
CASSQGLMPSRTNNEQFF	TGTGCCAGCAGCCAAGGTTTGATGCCTTCCAGGACTAACAATGAGCAGTTCTTC	.	TRBV3-1	TRBJ2-1	many
CASSPAPWRTGFNYGYTF	TGTGCCAGCTCACCCGCACCGTGGCGGACGGGTTTTAACTATGGCTACACCTTC	.	TRBV18	TRBJ1-2	few
CSASPSGSHEQYF	TGCAGTGCTAGCCCTAGCGGGAGCCACGAGCAGTACTTC	TRBD2	TRBV20-1	TRBJ2-7	few
CASSEIDTQYF	TGTGCCAGCAGTGAGATCGATACGCAGTATTTT	.	TRBV6-1	TRBJ2-3	few
CASSLGPGGTEAFF	TGTGCCAGCAGCTTAGGCCCAGGGGGCACTGAAGCTTTCTTT	TRBD1	TRBV7-9	TRBJ1-1	.